The 9 T cell receptor beta chains below come from one sample, sequenced in a study of cytomegalovirus exposure and HLA in healthy donors. Generated by immunoSEQ multiplex PCR, the TCRdb table keeps only in-frame clones and is missing some. Among 150,000 to 180,000 clones listed, approximately 86% were seen once. The sequenced sample consisted of PBMCs. The receptors come from a human donor in good health.

The V gene is TRBV27, the J gene TRBJ1-5; D call uncertain. The V end was cut by 4 bases, the J end by 5 bases, with 6 bases between. From germline, CDR1 is MNHEY and CDR2 SMNVEV (reference sequence). There are 12 residues in the CDR3. This CDR3 reads CASSSGYQPQHF. The CDR3 DNA reads TGTGCCAGCAGTTCAGGTTATCAGCCCCAGCATTTT.

This chain links TRBV5-1 with TRBJ1-1; 11 bases line up with TRBD1. V gave up 5 bases and J gave up 1 base; unmatched junction bases: 4. CDR1 is SGHRS, CDR2 YFSETQ, per germline. This CDR3 is 15 amino acids long. This chain's CDR3 is CASRHGTGGNTEAFF. The CDR3 DNA sequence: TGCGCCAGCAGGCACGGGACAGGGGGGAACACTGAAGCTTTCTTT.

The sample holds a few counts of this clone. The V gene is TRBV28, the J gene TRBJ1-5; 9 bases line up with TRBD1. With 7 bases clipped from V and 0 bases from J, the junction kept 13 bases outside the gene matches. Per germline, CDR1 MDHEN and CDR2 SYDVKM. This CDR3 comprises 18 residues. The CDR3 DNA sequence: TGTGCCAGCACCCCCTGGGACAGGGATCCTTATAGCAATCAGCCCCAGCATTTT. Protein product: CASTPWDRDPYSNQPQHF.

The gene calls are TRBV18 and TRBJ1-1; the D is unclear. Germline V gives CDR1 KGHSH, CDR2 LQKENI. This CDR3 has 14 amino acids. The V end lost 1 base, the J end lost 4 bases, and 10 bases lay between the germline ends. The CDR3 DNA is TGTGCCAGCTCACCACAGTGGGCGGGCACTGAAGCTTTCTTT. It encodes CASSPQWAGTEAFF.

This clone was seen more than once but under ten times. This rearrangement joins TRBV6-5 to TRBJ1-1; weak D call: TRBD1 (5 bases). In germline, CDR1 is MNHEY, CDR2 SVGAGI. V was cut by 2 bases and J by 8 bases, with 12 bases left in between. The length of the CDR3 is 13 residues. CDR3: CASSYPAQGEAFF. Here the CDR3 DNA reads TGTGCCAGCAGTTACCCGGCTCAGGGAGAAGCTTTCTTT.

The genes are TRBV9 and TRBJ2-7, with TRBD2 identical over 10 bases. Germline-derived CDR1 and CDR2 are SGDLS and YYNGEE. V trimming: 4 bases; J trimming: 1 base; junction bases outside the gene matches: 11. The CDR3 is 17 amino acids. CDR3 sequence: CASSPGTSVGLSYEQYF. DNA of the CDR3: TGTGCCAGCAGCCCAGGGACTAGCGTGGGCCTATCCTACGAGCAGTACTTC.

This chain uses TRBV5-4 with TRBJ2-4, with D unclear. This CDR3 region has 14 residues. From germline, CDR1 is SGHNT and CDR2 YYREEE (reference sequence). V lost 4 bases and J lost 4, with 12 bases in between. The DNA of the CDR3 is TGTGCCAGCAGCCCGGTAGGCAGGAAAAACATTCAGTACTTC. It codes for CASSPVGRKNIQYF.

DNA of the CDR3: TGTGCCAGCACCGGGGCGGGGTCTGGCTTCGGAAACACCATATATTTT. This encodes CASTGAGSGFGNTIYF. This chain uses TRBV5-4 with TRBJ1-3, with D perhaps matching TRBD1 (5 bases). CDR1 is SGHNT and CDR2 is YYREEE in the germline V gene (reference sequence). The CDR3 totals 16 residues. V was shortened by 6 bases and J by 4 bases, with 20 bases between the two germline ends.

The chain uses TRBV28 and TRBJ2-7; D uncertain. Germline V gives CDR1 MDHEN, CDR2 SYDVKM. The CDR3 totals 13 residues. V was trimmed by 7 bases and J by 0 bases, leaving 10 bases between them. The CDR3 bases are TGTGCCAGCATCGAGAGCACCTCCTACGAGCAGTACTTC. Translated: CASIESTSYEQYF.